A selection of T cell receptor beta chains follows, all from one sample in a study of T cells in Graves' hyperthyroidism and ophthalmopathy. TCRdb re-called the multiplex PCR reads through MiXCR, storing one row per CDR3 protein. The sample has 650,000 to 850,000 distinct CDR3 sequences; around 20% are singletons. Sequenced: blood. These receptors all come from a woman aged 45-59 years with Graves' hyperthyroidism that later progressed to Graves' ophthalmopathy. Each CDR3 is given with its conserved first and last residue. The D gene is left open where the match is weak. Clone size is shown for a subset of rows, as once, few, many or a class of expanded clone.

few,TRBD2,TRBV9,TRBJ2-2,TGTGCCAGCAGCGTAATCCATGCAGGCGGGGGGAACGCGAACACCGGGGAGCTGTTTTTT,CASSVIHAGGGNANTGELFF
many,.,TRBV6-1,TRBJ2-5,TGTGCCAGCAGTTTCTGGACAGACCAAGAGACCCAGTACTTC,CASSFWTDQETQYF
.,TRBD1,TRBV6-1,TRBJ1-5,TGTGCCAGCAGCAGAGGGACAGGAGGGGACAATCAGCCCCAGCATTTT,CASSRGTGGDNQPQHF
many,.,TRBV3-1,TRBJ2-3,TGTGCCAGCAGCCAGCTCACAGGGTCAGATACGCAGTATTTT,CASSQLTGSDTQYF
many,.,TRBV12-3/TRBV12-4,TRBJ1-1,TGTGCCAGCAGTACGAGGACGGGGTCGGAAGCTTTCTTT,CASSTRTGSEAFF
many,TRBD1,TRBV6-2/TRBV6-3,TRBJ1-1,TGTGCCAGCAGTTACCCACAGGGGGTGAACACTGAAGCTTTCTTT,CASSYPQGVNTEAFF
many,TRBD2,TRBV20-1,TRBJ2-5,TGCAGTGCTAGTAGCGGGGGGGCGTACCAAGAGACCCAGTACTTC,CSASSGGAYQETQYF
many,.,TRBV6-6,TRBJ2-3,TGTGCCAGCAGTTACTCGAACGGGATTAGCACAGATACGCAGTATTTT,CASSYSNGISTDTQYF
many,.,TRBV2,TRBJ2-1,TGTGCCAGCAGGGAGGGGGCAGCCCAGTTCTTC,CASREGAAQFF
.,.,TRBV6-6,TRBJ2-2,TGTGCCAGCAGTTACGGGCAGACCGGGGAGCTGTTTTTT,CASSYGQTGELFF
few,TRBD1,TRBV12-5,TRBJ1-2,TGTGCTAGTGGTAGTAGGACAGGGGTTGGCTACACCTTC,CASGSRTGVGYTF
.,.,TRBV6-1,TRBJ1-5,TGTGCCAGCAGTGGAGGGGCCACCAATCAGCCCCAGCATTTT,CASSGGATNQPQHF
few,.,TRBV7-2,TRBJ2-3,TGTGCCAGCAGCCAACCCCGTGGCCCCACAGATACGCAGTATTTT,CASSQPRGPTDTQYF
.,TRBD1,TRBV19,TRBJ1-1,TGTGCCAGCGCTCCGGGACAGGGGGCGCCGGGAGGCTCTGAAGCTTTCTTT,CASAPGQGAPGGSEAFF
.,.,TRBV7-2,TRBJ2-7,TGTACCAGCAGCTTAGTTGCAGGGGGGGGTGAGCAGTACTTC,CTSSLVAGGGEQYF
many,TRBD1,TRBV3-1,TRBJ2-3,TGTGCCAGCAGCCCGACAGGGGAGGGCACAGATACGCAGTATTTT,CASSPTGEGTDTQYF
many,TRBD1,TRBV11-2,TRBJ1-1,TGTGCCAGCAGCTTACAGGGGGCGGAAGCTTTCTTT,CASSLQGAEAFF
many,TRBD1,TRBV6-1,TRBJ2-2,TGTGCCAGCAGCGGAGACAGGGGGACCGGGGAGCTGTTTTTT,CASSGDRGTGELFF
many,.,TRBV18,TRBJ1-1,TGTGCCAGCTCACCGCAGACCTCGACCTTTATGAACACTGAAGCTTTCTTT,CASSPQTSTFMNTEAFF
many,.,TRBV7-9,TRBJ2-6,TGTGCCAGCAGCCCAACGAAGAAAAGCTCTGGGGCCAACGTCCTGACTTTC,CASSPTKKSSGANVLTF
many,.,TRBV14,TRBJ1-1,TGTGCCAGCAGCCCTAGAGACTGGAGCGCTGAAGCTTTCTTT,CASSPRDWSAEAFF
few,.,TRBV12-5,TRBJ1-5,TGTGCTAGCTTAAATTCGGGGGGCATAGGGGTCAATCAGCCCCAGCATTTT,CASLNSGGIGVNQPQHF
many,.,TRBV2,TRBJ1-1,TGTGCCAGCGACCTTGTGGGGCGGGGAACTGAAGCTTTCTTT,CASDLVGRGTEAFF
many,TRBD1,TRBV2,TRBJ1-2,TGTGCCAGCGGGACAGTTTGGGGCTACACCTTC,CASGTVWGYTF
many,.,TRBV20-1,TRBJ1-1,TGCAGTGCTAGAGGGGGCCCGAACACTGAAGCTTTCTTT,CSARGGPNTEAFF
many,.,TRBV27,TRBJ1-2,TGTGCCAGCGGTCGGCGGGGAGGGGGTGGCTACACCTTC,CASGRRGGGGYTF
many,.,TRBV13,TRBJ2-5,TGTGCCAGCAGCTTAGGAGTCCGCCAAGAGACCCAGTACTTC,CASSLGVRQETQYF
many,TRBD1,TRBV18,TRBJ1-3,TGTGCCAGCTCCTTTGAAGGGGGCCTCTCTGGAAACACCATATATTTT,CASSFEGGLSGNTIYF
few,.,TRBV20-1,TRBJ1-6,TGCAGTGCTAGAGGGAACAGGGATTCACCCCTCCACTTT,CSARGNRDSPLHF
many,.,TRBV5-1,TRBJ2-2,TGCGCCAGCAGCTTGTCGGCAGGCTACGGGGAGCTGTTTTTT,CASSLSAGYGELFF
.,TRBD2,TRBV5-1,TRBJ2-7,TGCGCCAGCAGCTTGGGACTAGCGGGGGGGCAAGACTTGGGGGAGCAGTACTTC,CASSLGLAGGQDLGEQYF
many,.,TRBV20-1,TRBJ1-2,TGCAGTGCTAGACCCCGCGGGGCAGGGGATGGCTACACCTTC,CSARPRGAGDGYTF
many,TRBD1,TRBV20-1,TRBJ2-4,TGCAGTGCTAGAAAGAGGACAGGGGGCAGCAAAAACATTCAGTACTTC,CSARKRTGGSKNIQYF
.,TRBD2,TRBV12-3/TRBV12-4,TRBJ2-5,TGTGCCAGCAAACCCGGGGGAGGGTACCAAGAGACCCAGTACTTC,CASKPGGGYQETQYF
.,.,TRBV6-9,TRBJ2-7,TGTGCCAGCAGTTCCAGGGTTACCTACGAGCAGTACTTC,CASSSRVTYEQYF
.,TRBD2,TRBV10-1,TRBJ2-1,TGCGCCAGCAGTGAGAGCGGGGGATGGTACAATGAGCAGTTCTTC,CASSESGGWYNEQFF
few,.,TRBV18,TRBJ1-4,TGTGCCAGCTCACTAGATCAGGCATCAACTAATGAAAAACTGTTTTTT,CASSLDQASTNEKLFF
many,.,TRBV20-1,TRBJ2-7,TGCAGTGCTAGACAGGGCTCCTACGAGCAGTACTTC,CSARQGSYEQYF
few,.,TRBV11-3,TRBJ2-5,TGTGCCAGCAGCGATCGCCGGGAGACCCAGTACTTC,CASSDRRETQYF
.,TRBD1,TRBV4-1,TRBJ1-5,TGCGCCAGCAGCCAAGGGGACAGGACAATCAATCAGCCCCAGCATTTT,CASSQGDRTINQPQHF
many,TRBD2,TRBV10-2,TRBJ2-1,TGCGCCAGCAGTGACCCCGGGAGGGGACTTCCCAACAATGAGCAGTTCTTC,CASSDPGRGLPNNEQFF